These T cell receptor beta chains were read from a single sample in a study of T-cell memory formation after mild COVID-19. TCRdb re-called the 5' RACE reads through MiXCR, storing one row per CDR3 protein. The sample includes hundreds of thousands of distinct CDR3 sequences, over 15% of them seen just once. The sequenced material came from PBMCs or a T cell subset sorted from them (not recorded which). The origin of the receptors is an adult woman who had mild COVID-19 (a few samples of this study predate the infection). Cell type and time point are not known. Each CDR3 is given without its conserved first and last residue. Fields, in order: V gene, J gene, CDR3 length, CDR3 protein.

>TRBV29-1|TRBJ2-7|11
SSKGRGRREQY
>TRBV5-1|TRBJ2-5|12
ASSLPGAGETQY
>TRBV29-1|TRBJ2-3|11
SVKEYGTDTQY
>TRBV4-3|TRBJ1-2|13
ASSPDRTLGYGYT
>TRBV12-3/TRBV12-4|TRBJ2-1|11
ASSFSGDNEQF
>TRBV4-3|TRBJ2-2|14
ASSQEASGRAGELF
>TRBV7-3|TRBJ2-1|13
ASSLSPFGSDEQF
>TRBV9|TRBJ2-7|11
ASSTRDRDEQY
>TRBV5-6|TRBJ2-7|13
ASSSGTSGQYEQY
>TRBV4-1|TRBJ2-3|15
ASSRSGTSGFTDTQY
>TRBV29-1|TRBJ2-2|11
SAGQGSGGELF
>TRBV12-3/TRBV12-4|TRBJ2-5|13
ASSLTSGWLETQY
>TRBV7-3|TRBJ2-1|13
ASSSSAGVRNEQF
>TRBV19|TRBJ2-1|11
ASSTITEYEQF
>TRBV12-3/TRBV12-4|TRBJ1-1|10
ASSGGWTEAF
>TRBV5-1|TRBJ2-3|14
ASSLTGVTFTDTQY
>TRBV5-1|TRBJ1-2|13
ASSPTPGRSYGYT
>TRBV21-1|TRBJ2-5|14
ASSKSGTPYQETQY
>TRBV7-2|TRBJ1-1|14
ASSLGGPTMNTEAF
>TRBV7-3|TRBJ2-4|11
ASSLSPQNIQY
>TRBV7-9|TRBJ2-1|10
ASSDNYNEQF
>TRBV2|TRBJ2-7|10
ASSGDAYEQY
>TRBV11-2|TRBJ2-1|13
ASSFPGGLYNEQF
>TRBV5-1|TRBJ2-3|12
ASSSIKPTDTQY
>TRBV7-2|TRBJ1-1|14
ASSPRARQANTEAF
>TRBV5-1|TRBJ2-4|13
ASSLGEGGVNIQY
>TRBV30|TRBJ1-1|11
AWSRRTAEKAF
>TRBV4-2|TRBJ2-5|13
ASSQARSPTGVQY
>TRBV4-1|TRBJ1-2|15
ASSQRIIRTQGDGYT
>TRBV11-3|TRBJ1-1|13
ASSLVSDGNTEAF